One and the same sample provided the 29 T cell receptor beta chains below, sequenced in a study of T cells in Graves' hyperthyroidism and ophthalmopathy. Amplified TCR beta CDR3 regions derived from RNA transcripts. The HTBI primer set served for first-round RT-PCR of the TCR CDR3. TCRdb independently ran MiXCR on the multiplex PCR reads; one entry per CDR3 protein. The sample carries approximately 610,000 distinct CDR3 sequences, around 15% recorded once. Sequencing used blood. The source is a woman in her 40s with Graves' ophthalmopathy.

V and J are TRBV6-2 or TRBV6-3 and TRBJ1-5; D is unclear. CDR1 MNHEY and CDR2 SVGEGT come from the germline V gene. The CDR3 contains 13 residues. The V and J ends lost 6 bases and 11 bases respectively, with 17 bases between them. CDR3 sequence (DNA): TGTGCCAGCAGCTTCGCCGACCGAGTGTCCCAGCATTTT. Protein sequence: CASSFADRVSQHF.

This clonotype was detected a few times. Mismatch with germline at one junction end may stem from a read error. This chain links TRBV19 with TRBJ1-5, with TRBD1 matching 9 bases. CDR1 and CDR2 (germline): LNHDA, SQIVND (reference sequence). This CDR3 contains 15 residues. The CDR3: CASSVGQGRNQPQHF. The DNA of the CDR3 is TGTGCTAGTAGTGTCGGACAGGGGAGAAATCAGCCCCAGCATTTT.

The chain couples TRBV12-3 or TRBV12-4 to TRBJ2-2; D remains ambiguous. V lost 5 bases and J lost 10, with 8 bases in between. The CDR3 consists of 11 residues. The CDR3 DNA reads TGTGCCAGCAGTATTGTCCTGGAGCTGTTTTTT. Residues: CASSIVLELFF.

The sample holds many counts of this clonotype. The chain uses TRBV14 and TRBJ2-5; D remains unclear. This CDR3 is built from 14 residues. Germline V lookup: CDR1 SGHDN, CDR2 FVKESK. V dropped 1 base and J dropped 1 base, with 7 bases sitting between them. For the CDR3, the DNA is TGTGCCAGCAGCCAAGTCGGACGCCAAGAGACCCAGTACTTC. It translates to CASSQVGRQETQYF.

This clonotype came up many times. The CDR3 spells CASSLARLTIETQYF. CDR3 bases: TGTGCCAGCAGTTTAGCGCGACTCACGATTGAGACCCAGTACTTC. V is TRBV12-3 or TRBV12-4 and J is TRBJ2-5; D ambiguous. The length of the CDR3 is 15 residues. Trimming shortened V by 0 bases and J by 5 bases, and 13 bases separated the two germline ends.

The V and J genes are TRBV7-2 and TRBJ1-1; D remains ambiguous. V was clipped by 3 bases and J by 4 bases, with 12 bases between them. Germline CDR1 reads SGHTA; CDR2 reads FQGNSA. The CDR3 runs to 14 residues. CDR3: CASSLWSTGTEAFF. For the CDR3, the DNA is TGTGCCAGCAGCTTGTGGAGTACGGGCACTGAAGCTTTCTTT.

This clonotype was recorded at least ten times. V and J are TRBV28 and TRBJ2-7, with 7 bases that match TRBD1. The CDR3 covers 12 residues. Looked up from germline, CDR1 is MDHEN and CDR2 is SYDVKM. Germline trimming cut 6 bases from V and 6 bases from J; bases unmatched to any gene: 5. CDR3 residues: CASRETGREQYF. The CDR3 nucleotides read TGTGCCAGCAGGGAGACAGGGCGCGAGCAGTACTTC.

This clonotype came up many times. Here the CDR3 reads CASTGAMGETQYF. CDR3 nucleotides: TGTGCCAGCACCGGGGCTATGGGAGAGACCCAGTACTTC. V gene TRBV11-2 combines with J gene TRBJ2-5, with D tentatively TRBD1 or TRBD2 (5 bases each). V was pared by 7 bases and J by 4 bases, with 13 bases between. The CDR3 loop spans 13 amino acids. CDR1 is SGHAT, CDR2 FQNNGV, per germline. Complete variable domain (other parts from reference TRBV11-2 and TRBJ2-5): EAGVAQSPRYKIIEKRQSVAFWCNPISGHATLYWYQQILGQGPKLLIQFQNNGVVDDSQLPKDRFSAERLKGVDSTLKIQPAKLEDSAVYLCASTGAMGETQYFGPGTRLLVL.

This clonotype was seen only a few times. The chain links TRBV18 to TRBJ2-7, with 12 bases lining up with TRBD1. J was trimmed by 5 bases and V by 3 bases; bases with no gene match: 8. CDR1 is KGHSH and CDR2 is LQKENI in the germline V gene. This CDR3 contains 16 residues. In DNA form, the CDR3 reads TGTGCCAGCTCACCTGGGGCCGGGACAGGGGGCGACGAGCAGTACTTC. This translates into CASSPGAGTGGDEQYF.

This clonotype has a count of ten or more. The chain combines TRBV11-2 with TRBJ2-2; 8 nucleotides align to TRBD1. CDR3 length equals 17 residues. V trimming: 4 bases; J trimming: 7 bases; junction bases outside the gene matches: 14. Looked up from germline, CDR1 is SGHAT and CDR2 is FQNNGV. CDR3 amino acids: CASSSGRTGTFGGELFF. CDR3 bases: TGTGCCAGCAGCTCCGGACGGACAGGGACCTTCGGCGGGGAGCTGTTTTTT.

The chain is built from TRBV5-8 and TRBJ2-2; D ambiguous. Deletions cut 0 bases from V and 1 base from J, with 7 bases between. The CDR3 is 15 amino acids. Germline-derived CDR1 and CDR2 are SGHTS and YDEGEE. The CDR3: CASSLVGLNTGELFF. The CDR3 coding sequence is TGTGCCAGCAGCTTGGTCGGGTTGAACACCGGGGAGCTGTTTTTT.

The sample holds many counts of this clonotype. CDR3 sequence reads: CASSQKTFPGQAIYYQPQHF. CDR3 bases: TGTGCCAGCAGTCAAAAAACCTTCCCGGGACAGGCGATATACTATCAGCCCCAGCATTTT. The chain combines TRBV6-6 with TRBJ1-5, with 8 bases identical to TRBD1. CDR3 length equals 20 residues. The germline V gene has CDR1 MNHNY and CDR2 SVGAGI (reference sequence). V lost 5 bases and J lost 5; bases outside the gene matches: 23.

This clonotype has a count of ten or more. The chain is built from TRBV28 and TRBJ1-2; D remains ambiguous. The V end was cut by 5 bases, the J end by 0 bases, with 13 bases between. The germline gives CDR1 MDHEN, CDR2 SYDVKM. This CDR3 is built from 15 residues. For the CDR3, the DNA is TGTGCCAGCAGTCCCCGCGAACTAACTAACTATGGCTACACCTTC. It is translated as CASSPRELTNYGYTF.

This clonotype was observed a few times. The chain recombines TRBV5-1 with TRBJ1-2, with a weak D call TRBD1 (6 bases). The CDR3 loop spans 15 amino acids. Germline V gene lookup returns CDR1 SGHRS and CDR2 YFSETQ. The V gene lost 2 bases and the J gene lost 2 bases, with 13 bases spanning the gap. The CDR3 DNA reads TGCGCCAGCAGCTTCACAGGGTCCTCCAACTATGGCTACACCTTC. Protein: CASSFTGSSNYGYTF.

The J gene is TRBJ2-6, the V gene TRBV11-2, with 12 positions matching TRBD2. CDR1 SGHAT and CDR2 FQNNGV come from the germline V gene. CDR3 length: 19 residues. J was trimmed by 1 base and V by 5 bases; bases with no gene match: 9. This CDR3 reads CASSVRLAGVESGANVLTF. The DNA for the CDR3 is TGTGCCAGCAGCGTTCGACTAGCGGGAGTAGAGTCTGGGGCCAACGTCCTGACTTTC.

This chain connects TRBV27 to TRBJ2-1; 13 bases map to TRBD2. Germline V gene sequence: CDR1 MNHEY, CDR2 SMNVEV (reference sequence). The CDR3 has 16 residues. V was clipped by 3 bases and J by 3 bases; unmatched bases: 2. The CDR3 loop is CASSLRTSGSYNEQFF. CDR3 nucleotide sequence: TGTGCCAGCAGTTTGAGGACTAGCGGGAGCTACAATGAGCAGTTCTTC.

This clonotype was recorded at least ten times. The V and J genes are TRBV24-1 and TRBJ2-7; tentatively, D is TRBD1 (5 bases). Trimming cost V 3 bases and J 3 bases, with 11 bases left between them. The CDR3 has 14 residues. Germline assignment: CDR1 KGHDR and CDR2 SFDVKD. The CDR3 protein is CATSDPRVGYEQYF. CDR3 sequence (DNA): TGTGCCACCAGTGATCCCAGGGTGGGCTACGAGCAGTACTTC.

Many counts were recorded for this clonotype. The CDR3 spells CSARSNRAGVPETQYF. The DNA for the CDR3 is TGCAGTGCTAGATCTAACCGAGCGGGAGTTCCAGAGACCCAGTACTTC. V is TRBV20-1 and J is TRBJ2-5, with 8 bases fitting TRBD2. The CDR3 runs 16 residues. The germline V gene encodes CDR1 DFQATT and CDR2 SNEGSKA (reference sequence). V was clipped by 2 bases and J by 4 bases; unmatched bases: 12.

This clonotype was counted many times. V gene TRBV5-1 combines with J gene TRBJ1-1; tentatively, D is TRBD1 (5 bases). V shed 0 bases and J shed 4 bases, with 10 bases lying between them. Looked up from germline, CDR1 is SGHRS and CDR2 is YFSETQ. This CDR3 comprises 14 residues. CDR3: CASSLEGDSTEAFF. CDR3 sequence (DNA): TGCGCCAGCAGCTTGGAAGGGGATAGCACTGAAGCTTTCTTT. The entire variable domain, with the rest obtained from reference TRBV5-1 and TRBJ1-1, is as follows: KAGVTQTPRYLIKTRGQQVTLSCSPISGHRSVSWYQQTPGQGLQFLFEYFSETQRNKGNFPGRFSGRQFSNSRSEMNVSTLELGDSALYLCASSLEGDSTEAFFGQGTRLTVV.

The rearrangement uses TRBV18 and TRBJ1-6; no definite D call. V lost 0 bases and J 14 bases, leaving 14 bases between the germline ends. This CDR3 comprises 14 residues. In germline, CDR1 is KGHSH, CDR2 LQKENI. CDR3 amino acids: CASSPPAGSRTLHF. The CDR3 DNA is TGTGCCAGCTCACCACCGGCTGGGTCGAGGACCCTCCACTTT.

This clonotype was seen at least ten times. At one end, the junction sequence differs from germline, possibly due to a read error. The CDR3 reads CASSITAAAGGGNF. DNA for the CDR3: TGTGCCAGCAGCATAACCGCCGCAGCAGGGGGGGGAAACTTC. The chain uses TRBV7-2 and TRBJ1-2; TRBD1 aligns across 7 bases. CDR3 length: 14 amino acids. Germline V gives CDR1 SGHTA, CDR2 FQGNSA.

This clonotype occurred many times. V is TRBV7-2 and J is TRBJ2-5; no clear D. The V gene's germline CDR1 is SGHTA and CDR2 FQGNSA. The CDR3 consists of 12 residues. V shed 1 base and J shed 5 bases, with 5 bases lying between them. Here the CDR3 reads CASSLEAETQYF. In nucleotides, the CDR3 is TGTGCCAGCAGCTTAGAGGCGGAGACCCAGTACTTC.

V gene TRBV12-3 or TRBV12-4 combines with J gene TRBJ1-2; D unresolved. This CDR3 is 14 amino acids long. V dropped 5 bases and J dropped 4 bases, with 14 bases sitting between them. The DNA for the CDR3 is TGTGCCAGCAGTCCTTTCGCAGGTATCTATGGCTACACCTTC. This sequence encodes CASSPFAGIYGYTF.

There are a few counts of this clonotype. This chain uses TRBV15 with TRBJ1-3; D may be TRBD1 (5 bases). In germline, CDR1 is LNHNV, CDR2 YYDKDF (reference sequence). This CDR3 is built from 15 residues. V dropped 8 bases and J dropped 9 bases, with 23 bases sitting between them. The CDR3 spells CATAPREPITGTIYF. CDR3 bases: TGTGCCACCGCCCCCAGGGAACCTATCACGGGCACCATATATTTT.

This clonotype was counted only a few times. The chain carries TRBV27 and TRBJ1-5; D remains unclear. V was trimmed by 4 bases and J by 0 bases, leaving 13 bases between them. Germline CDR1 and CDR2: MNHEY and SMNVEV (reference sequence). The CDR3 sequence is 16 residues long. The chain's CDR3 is CASSSGNRDSNQPQHF. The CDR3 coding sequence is TGTGCCAGCAGTTCCGGCAATAGGGATAGCAATCAGCCCCAGCATTTT.

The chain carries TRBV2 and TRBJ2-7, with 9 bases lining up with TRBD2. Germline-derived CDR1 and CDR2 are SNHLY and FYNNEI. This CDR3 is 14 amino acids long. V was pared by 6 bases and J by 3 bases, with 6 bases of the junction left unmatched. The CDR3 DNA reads TGTGCCAGCAGAAATAGCGGGAGCCTCTACGAGCAGTACTTC. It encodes CASRNSGSLYEQYF.

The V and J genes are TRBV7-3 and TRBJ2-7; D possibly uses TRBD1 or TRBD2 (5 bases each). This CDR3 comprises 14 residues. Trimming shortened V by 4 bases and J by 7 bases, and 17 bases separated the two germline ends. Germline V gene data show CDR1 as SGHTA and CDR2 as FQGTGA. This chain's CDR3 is CASSSRPGQGEQYF. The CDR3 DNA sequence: TGTGCCAGCAGCTCACGCCCGGGGCAGGGTGAGCAGTACTTC.

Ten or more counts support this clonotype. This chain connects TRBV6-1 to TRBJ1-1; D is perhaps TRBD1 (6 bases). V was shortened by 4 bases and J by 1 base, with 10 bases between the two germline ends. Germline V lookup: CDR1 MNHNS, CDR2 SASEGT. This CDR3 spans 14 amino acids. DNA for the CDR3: TGTGCCAGCAGTGGAATGGGGGCGAACACTGAAGCTTTCTTT. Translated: CASSGMGANTEAFF.

The CDR3 protein is CASSEGTARVEQYF. In nucleotides, the CDR3 is TGTGCCAGCAGTGAAGGGACAGCCCGGGTCGAGCAGTACTTC. The chain couples TRBV6-1 to TRBJ2-7, with D perhaps TRBD1 (6 bases). CDR3 length: 14 residues. Germline V CDR1 and CDR2: MNHNS, SASEGT. Deletions cut 1 base from V and 6 bases from J, with 13 bases between.